The T cell receptor (beta chain) described here comes from a study of control samples from healthy donors and cancer patients. Between the trimmed V and J ends, which lost 2 bases and 5 bases, there was a span of 12 bases. The germline gives CDR1 SNHLY, CDR2 FYNNEI. The CDR3 totals 14 residues. Sequenced by immunoSEQ multiplex PCR; TCRdb stores in-frame clones only, minus some. The sample carries 35,000 to 55,000 clones, about 75% recorded once. The chain combines TRBV2 with TRBJ2-5; D not certain. The sequenced sample consisted of formalin-fixed, paraffin-embedded tissue. This receptor was identified in a male donor with melanoma. The CDR3 sequence: CASSEISPGETQYF. In DNA, the CDR3 is TGTGCCAGCAGTGAAATCTCCCCTGGGGAGACCCAGTACTTC.